The rows below give T cell receptor beta chains drawn from one sample of a study of neurological immune-mediated disorders. TCRdb itself ran the 5' RACE reads through MiXCR, one entry per CDR3 protein. The data contain 39,000 or so distinct CDR3 sequences, more than 4.5% of them singletons. Input material: CD4+ T cells from blood. The receptors come from a man aged 18 to 30 in good health. Both conserved end residues are part of each CDR3. D genes are given only for firm matches. Expanded clones are given a class, and other clones once, few, many or no size at all.

>TRBD1|17|TRBV11-2|TRBJ1-2|many
TGTGCCAGCAGCTTAGATTTTGAGGCAGGGGGTGGTCATGGCTACACCTTC
CASSLDFEAGGGHGYTF
>NA|15|TRBV7-2|TRBJ2-6|many
TGTGCCACCCACTTTTCACCCTCTGGGGCCAACGTCCTGACTTTC
CATHFSPSGANVLTF
>NA|18|TRBV20-1|TRBJ1-4|many
TGCAGTGCTAGACCAGAAACAGGGAGGCACACAACTAATGAAAAACTGTTTTTT
CSARPETGRHTTNEKLFF
>NA|11|TRBV6-2/TRBV6-3|TRBJ2-7|few
TGTGCCACCAGCCAGTCCTACGAGCAGTACTTC
CATSQSYEQYF
>TRBD2|16|TRBV9|TRBJ2-5|many
TGTGCCAGCAGCCCAACTAGCGGCACGTACCAAGAGACCCAGTACTTC
CASSPTSGTYQETQYF
>TRBD1|15|TRBV12-3/TRBV12-4|TRBJ2-5|many
TGTGCCAGCAGTAACGGACAGGGGTTGGGAGAGACCCAGTACTTC
CASSNGQGLGETQYF
>NA|13|TRBV20-1|TRBJ1-1|once
TGCAGTGCTAGCCGGGCTGGGCACACTGAAGCTTTCTTT
CSASRAGHTEAFF
>TRBD1|14|TRBV5-4|TRBJ1-1|many
TGTGCCAGCAGCACGGACAGGGGGAACACTGAAGCTTTCTTT
CASSTDRGNTEAFF
>NA|14|TRBV20-1|TRBJ1-1|many
TGCAGTGCAGATAAATGGGTGGAAGGGACTGAAGCTTTCTTT
CSADKWVEGTEAFF
>TRBD1|14|TRBV3-1|TRBJ1-2|many
TGTGCCAGCAGCCGCCTCAGGGGGCTTGATGGCTACACCTTC
CASSRLRGLDGYTF
>NA|14|TRBV7-9|TRBJ1-1|many
TGTGCCAGCAGAAACCCGGACCTGAACACTGAAGCTTTCTTT
CASRNPDLNTEAFF
>NA|12|TRBV10-3|TRBJ1-2|many
TGTGCCATCAGTGACAGGTTGTATGGCTACACCTTC
CAISDRLYGYTF
>TRBD1|14|TRBV5-1|TRBJ1-2|many
TGCGCCAGCAGCTACAGACAGGGGACCTATGGCTACACCTTC
CASSYRQGTYGYTF
>NA|13|TRBV20-1|TRBJ2-7|many
TGCAGTGCTAGATCCGGCGCGACGTACGAGCAGTACTTC
CSARSGATYEQYF
>NA|12|TRBV3-1|TRBJ2-3|many
TGTGCCAGCAGCCAAGAAGGGTATACGCAGTATTTT
CASSQEGYTQYF
>NA|16|TRBV4-2|TRBJ2-3|many
TGTGCCAGCAGCCAAGTCACAGGCCTTACCACAGATACGCAGTATTTT
CASSQVTGLTTDTQYF
>TRBD2|14|TRBV20-1|TRBJ2-1|many
TGCAGTGCTAGCCGACTAGCGGGGCACAATGAGCAGTTCTTC
CSASRLAGHNEQFF
>TRBD1|15|TRBV5-1|TRBJ1-1|many
TGCGCCAGCAGCTTGGCCCCAGGGGGGAACACTGAAGCTTTCTTT
CASSLAPGGNTEAFF
>NA|15|TRBV9|TRBJ1-2|many
TGTGCCAGCAGCGCAGGCGGAACAGACCCTATGGGCTACACCTTC
CASSAGGTDPMGYTF
>NA|16|TRBV5-1|TRBJ2-5|NA
TGCGCCAGCAGCTTGGCAGGTGGGATGTACCAAGAGACCCAGTACTTC
CASSLAGGMYQETQYF
>NA|16|TRBV5-6|TRBJ2-6|many
TGTGCCAGCAGCTTGTTTGGGGGGCCTGGGGCCAACGTCCTGACTTTC
CASSLFGGPGANVLTF
>NA|17|TRBV4-1|TRBJ2-7|many
TGCGCCAGCAGCCAAGGAAGTACTACACCGATGTCCTACGAGCAGTACTTC
CASSQGSTTPMSYEQYF
>NA|12|TRBV6-2/TRBV6-3|TRBJ2-7|many
TGTGCCAGCGGGGGGCCTGCCTACGAGCAGTACTTC
CASGGPAYEQYF
>NA|14|TRBV7-2|TRBJ2-4|many
TGTGCCAGCAGCTTAGTCTTCGGGGGAAACATTCAGTACTTC
CASSLVFGGNIQYF
>NA|14|TRBV20-1|TRBJ1-2|medium-sized
TGCAGTGCTAGCGCCCCCGGAGGGTATAATGGCTACACCTTC
CSASAPGGYNGYTF
>NA|14|TRBV27|TRBJ1-2|NA
TGCACCAGCAGTTTCCGGCCGCGATCGAATGGCTACACCTTC
CTSSFRPRSNGYTF
>NA|13|TRBV18|TRBJ1-1|many
TGTGCCAGCTCACTTACGGGAGGCACTGAAGCTTTCTTT
CASSLTGGTEAFF
>TRBD1|16|TRBV6-1|TRBJ2-1|many
TGTGCCAGCGACCGAACAGGGGGAGGCTCCTACAATGAGCAGTTCTTC
CASDRTGGGSYNEQFF
>NA|17|TRBV12-3/TRBV12-4|TRBJ2-1|many
TGTGCCAGCAGCCGTTTAAGCCAGTCGGGGGGCGGGGGTGAGCAGTTCTTC
CASSRLSQSGGGGEQFF
>NA|15|TRBV9|TRBJ1-6|many
TGTGCCAGCAGCCCCACCGGGGCAAATAATTCACCCCTCCACTTT
CASSPTGANNSPLHF
>NA|16|TRBV24-1|TRBJ1-5|many
TGTGCCACCAGTGACAGGGGAGGCGATAGCAATCAGCCCCAGCATTTT
CATSDRGGDSNQPQHF
>NA|13|TRBV29-1|TRBJ2-3|many
TGCAGCGTTGTTCAGGGAGGTACAGATACGCAGTATTTT
CSVVQGGTDTQYF
>NA|13|TRBV3-2|TRBJ2-3|few
TGTGCCAGCAGCCACGTCGGGTTAGATACGCAGTATTTT
CASSHVGLDTQYF
>TRBD2|17|TRBV4-3|TRBJ2-4|many
TGCGCCAGCAGCCAAGTCATTCTGGGGGGGACCAAAAACATTCAGTACTTC
CASSQVILGGTKNIQYF
>NA|17|TRBV7-3|TRBJ2-2|many
TGTGCCAGCAGCTTATACTCGTCCCGTGGCGGCACCGGGGAGCTGTTTTTT
CASSLYSSRGGTGELFF
>NA|17|TRBV12-3/TRBV12-4|TRBJ1-6|many
TGTGCCAGCAGTTTGGAAGTCGGGGCCGGGGGGAATTCACCCCTCCACTTT
CASSLEVGAGGNSPLHF